This T cell receptor beta chain was sequenced during a study of T cells in Graves' hyperthyroidism and ophthalmopathy. Study-wide findings and caveats: Model output signaled ophthalmopathy a median roughly 6.1 months ahead of onset.

The CDR3 runs to 15 residues. V was clipped by 3 bases and J by 4 bases, with 15 bases between them. Germline-derived CDR1 and CDR2 are SEHNR and FQNEAQ (reference sequence). This clonotype has a count of ten or more. Its antigen is unknown. The TCR beta CDR3 regions underwent amplification using RNA transcripts as the source. TCR CDR3 underwent first-round RT-PCR with the HTBI primer set. TCRdb itself ran the multiplex PCR reads through MiXCR, one entry per CDR3 protein. The sample shows fewer than 750,000 distinct CDR3 sequences, more than 45% of them seen only once. Diagnosis relied on clinical symptoms, serum thyroxine and TRAb, thyroid ultrasound and orbital computed tomography.

The sample taken for sequencing was peripheral blood or thyroid tissue (not recorded which). The rearrangement links TRBV7-9 to TRBJ1-1, with D possibly matching TRBD1 (6 bases). The clonotype was recovered from a woman aged 18-35 years with Graves' hyperthyroidism. Here the CDR3 reads CASSLARGASTEAFF. CDR3 nucleotides: TGTGCCAGCAGCTTGGCTAGGGGGGCGAGCACTGAAGCTTTCTTT.